These T cell receptor beta chains were read from a single sample in a study of blood T cell repertoires in COVID-19. Clones were read by immunoSEQ multiplex PCR, and TCRdb kept only the in-frame ones, dropping some. The sample contains 35,000 to 50,000 clones, around 85% of which appear only once. Sequencing used peripheral blood. The receptors were gathered from a human donor with acute or convalescent COVID-19. The donor label of this sample is uncertain. Both conserved end residues are part of each CDR3. Each record gives: D gene, J gene, clone size, V gene, CDR3 DNA, CDR3 protein. D genes are given only for firm matches. Not all rows give a size; the values are once, few, many and, for expanded clones, a class.

>.|TRBJ1-5|few|TRBV4-2
TGTGCCAGCAGCCAAGACTCTAGCAATCAGCCCCAGCATTTT
CASSQDSSNQPQHF
>.|TRBJ1-3|.|TRBV4-2
TGTGCCAGCAGCCGAACAGGGCAGGGTGGAAACACCATATATTTT
CASSRTGQGGNTIYF
>.|TRBJ2-7|.|TRBV29-1
TGCAGCGTTCGGGACACCGGGTCCTACGAGCAGTACTTC
CSVRDTGSYEQYF
>.|TRBJ1-1|.|TRBV6-5
TGTGCCAGCAGAAGTACCGACAGTCTCACTGAAGCTTTCTTT
CASRSTDSLTEAFF
>.|TRBJ2-7|.|TRBV6-5
TGTGCCAGCTATCTCTCTCGGCAGTACTTC
CASYLSRQYF
>.|TRBJ2-2|few|TRBV18
TGTGCCAGCTCACCAGGTCCACAGGGCCTCGGGGAGCTGTTTTTT
CASSPGPQGLGELFF
>TRBD1|TRBJ2-5|.|TRBV18
TGTGCCAGCTACGCCGGGACAGGGGGAGAGACCCAGTACTTC
CASYAGTGGETQYF
>TRBD2|TRBJ2-3|.|TRBV18
TGTGCCAGCTCACTAGACGCGGGGGGGCTGAATACGCAGTATTTT
CASSLDAGGLNTQYF
>TRBD1|TRBJ1-1|.|TRBV7-2
TGTGCCAGCAGCGTGACAGGGGGAGCGAACACTGAAGCTTTCTTT
CASSVTGGANTEAFF
>.|TRBJ2-2|.|TRBV10-3
TGTGCCATCACTAAGGACAGCTCGAGGACCGAGGAGCTGTTTTTT
CAITKDSSRTEELFF
>.|TRBJ2-3|.|TRBV28
TGTGCCAGCAAGACCTCTAGACCAAACACAGATACGCAGTATTTT
CASKTSRPNTDTQYF
>.|TRBJ1-1|.|TRBV7-9
TGTGCCAGCAGCTTAGTGGACATCTCCATGAACACTGAAGCTTTCTTT
CASSLVDISMNTEAFF
>TRBD2|TRBJ2-3|.|TRBV7-2
TGTGCCAGCAGCCAAAAGGGCGGGGGGGCTACAGATACGCAGTATTTT
CASSQKGGGATDTQYF
>.|TRBJ2-2|once|TRBV4-3
TGCGCCAGCAGCCAAGATGGGGGCTCCAGTTTCACCGGGGAGCTGTTTTTT
CASSQDGGSSFTGELFF
>.|TRBJ1-2|.|TRBV7-6
TGTGCCAGCAGCCCTCGACAGCTCTTCACGGGGGACTATGGCTACACCTTC
CASSPRQLFTGDYGYTF
>TRBD2|TRBJ2-3|.|TRBV14
TGTGCCAGCAGCCAGGCTCGCGGGAGGGCCCGAGATACGCAGTATTTT
CASSQARGRARDTQYF
>.|TRBJ1-5|once|TRBV27
TGTGCCAGCGGGGCGATTTTCAATCAGCCCCAGCATTTT
CASGAIFNQPQHF
>.|TRBJ2-1|few|TRBV3-1/TRBV3-2
TGTGCCAGCAGCCACTCATCCCCGGCGGCTCATGAGCAGTTCTTC
CASSHSSPAAHEQFF
>TRBD2|TRBJ2-5|medium-sized|TRBV4-2
TGTGCCAGCAGCCAAGATCCGACTAGCGGGAGGGAAGAGACCCAGTACTTC
CASSQDPTSGREETQYF
>.|TRBJ2-7|.|TRBV28
TGTGCCAGCAGTTCGGAGTACCACGAGCAGTACTTC
CASSSEYHEQYF
>.|TRBJ2-7|.|TRBV11-1
TGTGCCAGCAGCGGAGGGGGGGCCACCGCCTACGAGCAGTACTTC
CASSGGGATAYEQYF
>TRBD2|TRBJ2-1|.|TRBV6-1
TGTGCCAGCAGTGACGTCGGCGGGAGCTCCTACAATGAGCAGTTCTTC
CASSDVGGSSYNEQFF
>.|TRBJ2-3|.|TRBV7-2
TGTGCCAGCAGCAAAAACAGGGAACCCACTTATACGCAGTATTTT
CASSKNREPTYTQYF
>.|TRBJ1-1|.|TRBV13
TGTGCCAGCAGCAACGGCAGGTACACTGAAGCTTTCTTT
CASSNGRYTEAFF
>TRBD2|TRBJ2-7|.|TRBV28
TGTGCCAGCAGAGGGGAACAGGGGGCACGGACTAGCGGGTCCTCCTACGAGCAGTACTTC
CASRGEQGARTSGSSYEQYF
>.|TRBJ2-7|.|TRBV9
TGTGCCAGCAGCGTAGGGAGTGCTAGCTCCTACGAGCAGTACTTC
CASSVGSASSYEQYF
>TRBD2|TRBJ2-1|.|TRBV4-3
TGCGCCAGCAGCCAAGAGTGGGAGGGCATCAGCTCCTACAATGAGCAGTTCTTC
CASSQEWEGISSYNEQFF
>.|TRBJ2-1|once|TRBV5-4
TGTGCCAGCAGCCGGACTAACGGCAATGAGCAGTTCTTC
CASSRTNGNEQFF
>TRBD1|TRBJ1-5|.|TRBV7-9
TGTGCCAGCAGCGCGACAGGGCCGGATTATAGCAATCAGCCCCAGCATTTT
CASSATGPDYSNQPQHF
>TRBD1|TRBJ2-1|.|TRBV19
TGTGCCAGTAGTATAAAACAGGGGGCTTCGTCCTACAATGAGCAGTTCTTC
CASSIKQGASSYNEQFF
>TRBD1|TRBJ2-7|.|TRBV6-6
TGTGCCAGCAGCCCACCACCGGGACAGGGGGCCTACGAGCAGTACTTC
CASSPPPGQGAYEQYF
>.|TRBJ2-4|.|TRBV4-1
TGCGCCAGCAGCCAAGAACAGGTGATTGGGAACATTCAGTACTTC
CASSQEQVIGNIQYF
>.|TRBJ1-1|.|TRBV5-4
TGTGCCAGCAGCTTACGCGGACAGTCTCGGGAGGCGGCTTTCTTT
CASSLRGQSREAAFF
>.|TRBJ2-2|.|TRBV19
TGTGCCAGTAGTATACCGGGGGTCAACACCGGGGAGCTGTTTTTT
CASSIPGVNTGELFF
>.|TRBJ1-2|few|TRBV10-2
TGCGCCAGCAGAAACAGGGATCCTAACTATGGCTACACCTTC
CASRNRDPNYGYTF
>.|TRBJ2-5|.|TRBV14
TGTGCCAGCAGCCAATCTCCACCTAGACCCCAAGAGACCCAGTACTTC
CASSQSPPRPQETQYF
>TRBD1|TRBJ1-2|once|TRBV27
TGTGCCAGCAGTCCGAACGCCGGGACAGCCCCTTCCTATGGCTACACCTTC
CASSPNAGTAPSYGYTF
>.|TRBJ2-5|.|TRBV5-1
TGCGCCAGCAGCTATGGGGCGCAAAAAGAGACCCAGTACTTC
CASSYGAQKETQYF
>.|TRBJ1-2|.|TRBV28
TGTGCCAGCAGTTTCGTCGGCGGGAAAAATGGCTACACCTTC
CASSFVGGKNGYTF
>TRBD1|TRBJ2-5|once|TRBV24-1
TGTGCCACCAGTGATAACAGGGGCGCCGGTGAGACCCAGTACTTC
CATSDNRGAGETQYF
>.|TRBJ2-7|.|TRBV18
TGTGCCAGCTCACCGAGGGATGGCTACGAGCAGTACTTC
CASSPRDGYEQYF
>TRBD1|TRBJ2-7|.|TRBV27
TGTGCCAGCAGTTTCGGGACAGGGCCCTACGAGCAGTACTTC
CASSFGTGPYEQYF
>TRBD1|TRBJ1-1|.|TRBV27
TGTGCCAGCAGTTTATCAGGGGGCCGGACTGAAGCTTTCTTT
CASSLSGGRTEAFF
>TRBD2|TRBJ2-7|few|TRBV28
TGTGCCAGCAGTCCACTCAGACTAGCGGGAGCCTCCTACGAGCAGTACTTC
CASSPLRLAGASYEQYF